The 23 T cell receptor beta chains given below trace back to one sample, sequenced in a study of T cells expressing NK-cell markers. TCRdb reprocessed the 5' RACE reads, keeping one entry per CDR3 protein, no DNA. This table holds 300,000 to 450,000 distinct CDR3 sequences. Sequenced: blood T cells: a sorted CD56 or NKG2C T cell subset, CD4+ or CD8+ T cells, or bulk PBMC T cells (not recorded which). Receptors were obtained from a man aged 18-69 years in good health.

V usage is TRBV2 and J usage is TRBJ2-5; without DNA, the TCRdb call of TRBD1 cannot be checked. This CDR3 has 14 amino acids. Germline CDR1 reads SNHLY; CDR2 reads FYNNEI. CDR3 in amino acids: CASSAGRTGVSQYF.

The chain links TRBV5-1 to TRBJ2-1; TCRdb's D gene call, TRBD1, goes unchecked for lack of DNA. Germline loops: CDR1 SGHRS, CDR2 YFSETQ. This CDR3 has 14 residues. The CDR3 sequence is CASSLGQPFDEQFF.

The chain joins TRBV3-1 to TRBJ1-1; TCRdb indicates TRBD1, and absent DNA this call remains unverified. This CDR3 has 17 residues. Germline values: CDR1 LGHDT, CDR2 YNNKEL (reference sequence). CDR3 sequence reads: CASSQSGTLGMNTEAFF.

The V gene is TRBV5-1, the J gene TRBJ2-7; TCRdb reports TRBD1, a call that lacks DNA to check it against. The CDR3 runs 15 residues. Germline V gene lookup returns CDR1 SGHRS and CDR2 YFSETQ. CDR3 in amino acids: CASRNPGQGTLEQYF.

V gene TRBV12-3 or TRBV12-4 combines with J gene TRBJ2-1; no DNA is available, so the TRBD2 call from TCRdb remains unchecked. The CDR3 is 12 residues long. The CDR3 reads CASSIRLDEQFF.

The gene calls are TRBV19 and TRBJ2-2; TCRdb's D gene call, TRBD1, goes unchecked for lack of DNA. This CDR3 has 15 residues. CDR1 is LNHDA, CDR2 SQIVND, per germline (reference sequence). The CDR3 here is CASVRGDRDTGELFF.

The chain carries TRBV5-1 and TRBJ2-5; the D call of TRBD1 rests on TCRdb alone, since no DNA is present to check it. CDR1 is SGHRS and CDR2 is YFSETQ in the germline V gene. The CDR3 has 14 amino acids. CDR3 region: CASSLRSLVGAQYF.

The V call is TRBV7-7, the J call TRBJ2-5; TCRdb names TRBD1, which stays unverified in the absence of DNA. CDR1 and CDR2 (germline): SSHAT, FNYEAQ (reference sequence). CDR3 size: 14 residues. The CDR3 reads CASSVGQGQETQYF.

The CDR3 sequence is CASSQVSGKQYF. This sequence joins TRBV3-1 and TRBJ2-7; the TRBD2 assignment by TCRdb is unverifiable without DNA. The CDR3 contains 12 residues. Germline V gene lookup returns CDR1 LGHDT and CDR2 YNNKEL (reference sequence).

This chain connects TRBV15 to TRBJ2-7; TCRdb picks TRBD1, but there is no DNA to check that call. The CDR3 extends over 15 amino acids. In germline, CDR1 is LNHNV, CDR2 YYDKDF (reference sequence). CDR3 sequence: CATSSDDSRPYEQYF.

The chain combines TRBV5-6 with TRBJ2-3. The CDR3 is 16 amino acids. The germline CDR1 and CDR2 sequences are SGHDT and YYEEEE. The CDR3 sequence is CASSDDWLSSTDTQYF.

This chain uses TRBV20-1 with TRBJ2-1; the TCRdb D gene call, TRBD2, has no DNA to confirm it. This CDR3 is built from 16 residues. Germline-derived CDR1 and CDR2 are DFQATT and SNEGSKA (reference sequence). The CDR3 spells CSARDSGILSYNEQFF.

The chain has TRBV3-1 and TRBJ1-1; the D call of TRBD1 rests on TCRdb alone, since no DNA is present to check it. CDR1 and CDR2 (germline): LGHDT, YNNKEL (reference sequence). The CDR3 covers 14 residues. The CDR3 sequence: CASSPTTGSTEAFF.

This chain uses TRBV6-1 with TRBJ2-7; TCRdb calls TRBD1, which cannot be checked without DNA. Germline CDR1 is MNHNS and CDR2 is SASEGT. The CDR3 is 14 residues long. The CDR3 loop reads CASTSQGSSYEQYF.

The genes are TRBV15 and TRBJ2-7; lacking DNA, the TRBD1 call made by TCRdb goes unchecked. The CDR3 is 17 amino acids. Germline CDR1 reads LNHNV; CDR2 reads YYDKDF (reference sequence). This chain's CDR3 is CATSRDRLGQSSYEQYF.

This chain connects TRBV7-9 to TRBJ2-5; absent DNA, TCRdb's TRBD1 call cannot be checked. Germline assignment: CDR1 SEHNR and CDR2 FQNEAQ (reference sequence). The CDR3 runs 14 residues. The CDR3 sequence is CASQQGKSIETQYF.

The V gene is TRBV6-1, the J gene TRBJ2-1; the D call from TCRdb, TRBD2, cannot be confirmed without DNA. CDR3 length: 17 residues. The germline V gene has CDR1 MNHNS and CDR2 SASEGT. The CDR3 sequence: CASSRTSGGYDYNEQFF.

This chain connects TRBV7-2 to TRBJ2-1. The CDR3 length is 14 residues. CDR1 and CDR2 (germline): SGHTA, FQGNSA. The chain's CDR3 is CASSLRLARNEQFF. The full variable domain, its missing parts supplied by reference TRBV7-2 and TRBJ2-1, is GAGVSQSPSNKVTEKGKDVELRCDPISGHTALYWYRQSLGQGLEFLIYFQGNSAPDKSGLPSDRFSAERTGGSVSTLTIQRTQQEDSAVYLCASSLRLARNEQFFGPGTRLTVL.

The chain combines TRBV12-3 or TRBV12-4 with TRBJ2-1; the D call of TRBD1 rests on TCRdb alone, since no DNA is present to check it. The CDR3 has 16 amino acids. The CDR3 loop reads CASSTTQGGGFNEQFF.

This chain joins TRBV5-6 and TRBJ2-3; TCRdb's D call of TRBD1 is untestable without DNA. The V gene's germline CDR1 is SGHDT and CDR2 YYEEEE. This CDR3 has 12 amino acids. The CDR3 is CASGNPRSAQYF.

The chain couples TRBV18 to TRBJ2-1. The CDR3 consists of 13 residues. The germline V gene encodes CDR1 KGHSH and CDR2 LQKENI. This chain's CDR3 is CASSPGVYNEQFF.

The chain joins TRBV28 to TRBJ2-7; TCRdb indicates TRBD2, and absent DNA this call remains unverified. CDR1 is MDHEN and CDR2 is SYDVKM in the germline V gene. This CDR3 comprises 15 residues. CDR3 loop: CASSLPGTLAYEQYF. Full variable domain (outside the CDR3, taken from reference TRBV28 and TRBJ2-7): DVKVTQSSRYLVKRTGEKVFLECVQDMDHENMFWYRQDPGLGLRLIYFSYDVKMKEKGDIPEGYSVSREKKERFSLILESASTNQTSMYLCASSLPGTLAYEQYFGPGTRLTVT.

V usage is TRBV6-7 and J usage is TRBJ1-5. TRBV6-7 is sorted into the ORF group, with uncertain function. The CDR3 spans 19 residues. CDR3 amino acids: CASTSVGPRRLYSNQPQHF.